This T cell receptor beta chain was recorded in a study of CD4 T cells in relation to SARS-CoV-2 and coronaviruses. Study results and limitations: No crossreactivity against non-spike viral proteins was tested here. Samples before the pandemic and after infection were not matched within any donor.

Some clones are missing from TCRdb's copy, which holds only in-frame ones; the method was immunoSEQ multiplex PCR. The sample lists under 20,000 clones; 75% to 85% were seen once. The unexposed donors gave CD4+ T cells in 2011-2018, prior to COVID-19. CD4+ T cells were isolated from the cells after about nine days of culture. Unexposed-donor CD4+ T cells were probed with SARS-CoV-2 S/N and four cold-coronavirus spikes, cells permitting. This CDR3 has 14 residues. Germline CDR1 and CDR2: SGHVS and FQNEAQ. Deletions cut 5 bases from V and 3 bases from J, with 11 bases between. For this clone: Its antigen is not known.

Sequencing input: CD4+ T cells from PBMCs, cultured in vitro. The receptor comes from a human donor in good health. The chain uses TRBV7-8 and TRBJ1-3; tentative D call: TRBD1 (6 bases). The CDR3 sequence is CASSAGGGGNTIYF. DNA of the CDR3: TGTGCCAGCAGCGCGGGGGGCGGTGGAAACACCATATATTTT.